One sample yielded the 5 T cell receptor beta chains listed below, sequenced in a study of T cells in Graves' hyperthyroidism and ophthalmopathy. Using RNA transcripts as the source, TCR beta CDR3 regions were amplified. Carried out on the TCR CDR3, a first-round RT-PCR used the HTBI primer set. From the multiplex PCR reads, TCRdb called clonotypes with MiXCR, one entry per CDR3 protein. Of 150,000 or so distinct CDR3 sequences in the sample, 9.4% were seen once. Sample: blood. The receptors stem from a woman aged 18-29 years with Graves' hyperthyroidism that later progressed to Graves' ophthalmopathy.

This clonotype was observed at least ten times. The chain couples TRBV20-1 to TRBJ2-3, with D uncertain. Per germline, CDR1 DFQATT and CDR2 SNEGSKA (reference sequence). The germline V and J ends were trimmed by 5 bases and 10 bases, with 7 bases remaining between them. The CDR3 is 9 residues long. The CDR3 DNA reads TGCAGTGCTGGACCCGCGCAGTATTTT. This translates into CSAGPAQYF.

About this clonotype: A clone one base away is much larger, so this may be a read error. CDR3 DNA: TGTGCCAGCAGCCGCCTGGGACAGATGAACACTGAATCTTTCTTT. Protein: CASSRLGQMNTESFF. V and J are TRBV14 and TRBJ1-1, with 7 bases matching TRBD1. CDR1 is SGHDN and CDR2 is FVKESK in the germline V gene. CDR3 size: 15 residues. The full variable domain, rest sourced from reference TRBV14 and TRBJ1-1, is EAGVTQFPSHSVIEKGQTVTLRCDPISGHDNLYWYRRVMGKEIKFLLHFVKESKQDESGMPNNRFLAERTGGTYSTLKVQPAELEDSGVYFCASSRLGQMNTESFFGQGTRLTVV.

The chain recombines TRBV7-9 with TRBJ2-7; D is uncertain. The germline gives CDR1 SEHNR, CDR2 FQNEAQ (reference sequence). Trimming stripped 2 bases from V and 3 bases from J, with 14 bases between. The CDR3 is 15 amino acids. CDR3 amino acids: CASSLRLASIYEQYF. The CDR3 region has the DNA TGTGCCAGCAGCTTAAGGTTAGCCTCTATCTACGAGCAGTACTTC.

This clonotype was counted ten times or more. This sequence joins TRBV20-1 and TRBJ2-5, with D tentatively TRBD2 (7 bases). This CDR3 region has 15 residues. Trimming pared 1 base from V and 1 base from J, leaving 13 bases between. Looked up from germline, CDR1 is DFQATT and CDR2 is SNEGSKA (reference sequence). This chain's CDR3 is CSARGGGALQETQYF. In nucleotides, the CDR3 is TGCAGTGCTAGAGGAGGGGGGGCTCTCCAAGAGACCCAGTACTTC.

This clonotype showed up many times. The J gene is TRBJ2-7, the V gene TRBV28; 7 bases line up with TRBD1. Germline CDR1 is MDHEN and CDR2 is SYDVKM. Losses at the gene ends were 6 bases for V and 5 bases for J; bases not matched to a gene: 4. CDR3 length: 12 residues. Written as DNA, the CDR3 is TGTGCCAGCAGGACAGGGTTGAACGAGCAGTACTTC. The encoded protein is CASRTGLNEQYF.